This T cell receptor beta chain was identified during a study of PD-1 blockade in classical Hodgkin lymphoma. Overall study results and limits: Newly diagnosed patients were said to have less baseline TCR diversity than healthy donors did. CD4+ TCR diversity, unlike CD8+, climbed significantly by C4D1. Prior therapy or disease activity may underlie the repertoire differences, whose causes remain undefined. Complete responders had baseline diversity similar to newly diagnosed patients.

The CDR3 has 15 amino acids. Germline CDR1 and CDR2: SGHDN and FVKESK. V was shortened by 7 bases and J by 3 bases, with 19 bases between the two germline ends. This clone was found a few times. Its antigen remains unknown. The sample's time point: cycle 4 day 1 (C4D1), after about 6 weeks of nivolumab. Each patient experienced a relapse that followed autologous stem cell transplantation, and brentuximab vedotin exposure varied. Repertoires were generated with immunoSEQ multiplex PCR, while TCRdb's copy carries only in-frame clones and drops some. The sample carries 50,000 to 65,000 clones, 91% recorded once.

The sequence derives from a human donor with classical Hodgkin lymphoma. The material was peripheral blood mononuclear cells (PBMCs), obtained before the fourth cycle of nivolumab. The V gene is TRBV14, the J gene TRBJ2-7, with D possibly matching TRBD1 (7 bases). The CDR3 DNA follows: TGTGCCAGCACCGGATTTCGCAGGGGGGTCTACGAGCAGTACTTC. Its protein is CASTGFRRGVYEQYF.